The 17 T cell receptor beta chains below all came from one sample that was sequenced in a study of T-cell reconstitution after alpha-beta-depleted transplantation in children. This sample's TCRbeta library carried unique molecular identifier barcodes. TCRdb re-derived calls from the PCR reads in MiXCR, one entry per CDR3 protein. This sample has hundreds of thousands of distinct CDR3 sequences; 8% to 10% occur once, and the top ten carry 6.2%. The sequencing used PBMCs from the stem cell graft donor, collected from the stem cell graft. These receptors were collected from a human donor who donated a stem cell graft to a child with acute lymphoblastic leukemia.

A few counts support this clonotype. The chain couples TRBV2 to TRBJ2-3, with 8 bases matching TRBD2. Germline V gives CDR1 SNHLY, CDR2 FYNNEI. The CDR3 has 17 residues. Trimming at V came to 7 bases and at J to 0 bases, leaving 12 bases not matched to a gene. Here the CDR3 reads CASNGGGASRSTDTQYF. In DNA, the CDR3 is TGTGCCAGCAACGGGGGGGGTGCATCAAGGAGCACAGATACGCAGTATTTT.

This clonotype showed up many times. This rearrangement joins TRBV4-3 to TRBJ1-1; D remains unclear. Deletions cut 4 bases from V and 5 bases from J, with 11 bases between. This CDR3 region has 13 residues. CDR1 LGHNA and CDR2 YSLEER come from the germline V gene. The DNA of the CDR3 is TGCGCCAGCAGCCTCTTTAGTCGAACTGAAGCTTTCTTT. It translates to CASSLFSRTEAFF.

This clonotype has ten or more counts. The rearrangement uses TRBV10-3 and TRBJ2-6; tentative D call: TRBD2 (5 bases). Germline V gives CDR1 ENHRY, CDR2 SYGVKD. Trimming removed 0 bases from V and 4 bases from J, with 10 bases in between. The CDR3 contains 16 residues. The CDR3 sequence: CAISESMGRGANVLTF. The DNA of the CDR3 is TGTGCCATCAGTGAGTCGATGGGGAGAGGGGCCAACGTCCTGACTTTC.

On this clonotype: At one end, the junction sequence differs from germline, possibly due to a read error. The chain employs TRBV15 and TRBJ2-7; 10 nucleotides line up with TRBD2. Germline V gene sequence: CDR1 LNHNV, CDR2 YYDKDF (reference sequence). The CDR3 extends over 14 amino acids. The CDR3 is CATSRDGLAGARDF. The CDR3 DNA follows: TGTGCCACCAGCAGAGATGGTCTAGCGGGGGCTCGAGACTTC.

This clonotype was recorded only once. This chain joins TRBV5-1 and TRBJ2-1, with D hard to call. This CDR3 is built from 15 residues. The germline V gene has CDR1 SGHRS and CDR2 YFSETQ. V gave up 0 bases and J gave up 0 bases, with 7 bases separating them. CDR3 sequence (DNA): TGCGCCAGCAGCTTGGCTGGCCGCTCCTACAATGAGCAGTTCTTC. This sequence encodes CASSLAGRSYNEQFF.

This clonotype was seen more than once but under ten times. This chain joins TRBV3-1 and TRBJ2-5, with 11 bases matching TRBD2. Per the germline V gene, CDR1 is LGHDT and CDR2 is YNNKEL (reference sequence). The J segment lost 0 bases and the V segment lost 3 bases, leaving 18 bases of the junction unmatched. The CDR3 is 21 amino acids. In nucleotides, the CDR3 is TGTGCCAGCAGCCAGGTTATTAGCGGGGGGGGCCTCCGCATCTACCAAGAGACCCAGTACTTC. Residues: CASSQVISGGGLRIYQETQYF.

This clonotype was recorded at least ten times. Here the CDR3 reads CASSQVNLVSYEEQYF. The CDR3 DNA reads TGCGCCAGCAGCCAAGTCAACCTCGTCTCCTACGAAGAGCAGTACTTC. The chain is built from TRBV4-1 and TRBJ2-7; the D is unclear. The germline V gene has CDR1 MGHRA and CDR2 YSYEKL. Between the trimmed V and J ends, which lost 1 base and 7 bases, there was a span of 20 bases. This CDR3 is 16 amino acids long.

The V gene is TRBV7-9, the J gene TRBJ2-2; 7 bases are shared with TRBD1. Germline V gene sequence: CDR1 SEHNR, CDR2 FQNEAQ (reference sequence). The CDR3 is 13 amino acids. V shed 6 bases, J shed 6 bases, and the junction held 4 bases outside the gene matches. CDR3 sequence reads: CASSLRGPGELFF. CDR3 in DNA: TGTGCCAGCAGTCTAAGGGGGCCCGGGGAGCTGTTTTTT.

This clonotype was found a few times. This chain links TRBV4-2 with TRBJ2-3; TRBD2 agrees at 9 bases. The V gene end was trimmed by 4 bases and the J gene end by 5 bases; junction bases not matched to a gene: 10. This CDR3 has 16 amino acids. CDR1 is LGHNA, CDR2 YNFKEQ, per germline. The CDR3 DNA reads TGTGCCAGCAGCCCTCTAGCGGGGAGGGCGGGAGATACGCAGTATTTT. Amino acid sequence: CASSPLAGRAGDTQYF.

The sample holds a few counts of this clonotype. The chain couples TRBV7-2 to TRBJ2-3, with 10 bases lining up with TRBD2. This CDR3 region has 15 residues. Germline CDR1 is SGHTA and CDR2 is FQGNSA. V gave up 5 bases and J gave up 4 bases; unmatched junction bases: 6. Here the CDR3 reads CASSPGLAGADTQYF. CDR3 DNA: TGTGCCAGCAGCCCGGGGCTAGCGGGGGCAGATACGCAGTATTTT.

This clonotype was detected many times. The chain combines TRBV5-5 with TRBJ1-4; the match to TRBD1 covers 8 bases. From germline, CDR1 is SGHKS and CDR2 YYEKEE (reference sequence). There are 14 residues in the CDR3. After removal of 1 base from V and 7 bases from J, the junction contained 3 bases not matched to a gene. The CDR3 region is CASSLQGASEKLFF. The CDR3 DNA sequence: TGTGCCAGCAGCTTGCAGGGGGCAAGTGAAAAACTGTTTTTT.

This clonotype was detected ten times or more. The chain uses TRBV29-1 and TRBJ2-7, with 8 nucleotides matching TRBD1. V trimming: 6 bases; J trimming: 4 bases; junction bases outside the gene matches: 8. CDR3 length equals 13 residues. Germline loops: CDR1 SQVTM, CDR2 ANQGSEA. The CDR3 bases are TGCAGCGTCGGGACAGGAAACAATTACGAGCAGTACTTC. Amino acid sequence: CSVGTGNNYEQYF.

The CDR3: CASSSGRRETQYF. As DNA, the CDR3 is TGTGCCAGCAGTTCAGGGCGGCGGGAGACCCAGTACTTC. The chain has TRBV12-3 or TRBV12-4 and TRBJ2-5; a weak D match, TRBD1 (5 bases). With 4 bases removed from V and 5 bases from J, the gap between germline ends came to 11 bases. CDR3 length: 13 amino acids.

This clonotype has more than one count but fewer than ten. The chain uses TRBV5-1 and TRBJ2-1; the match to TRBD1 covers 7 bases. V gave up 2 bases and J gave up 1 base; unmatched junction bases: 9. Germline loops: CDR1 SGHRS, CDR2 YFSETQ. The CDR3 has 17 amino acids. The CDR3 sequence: CASSFIATGQSYNEQFF. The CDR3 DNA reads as TGCGCCAGCAGCTTTATAGCCACGGGACAGTCCTACAATGAGCAGTTCTTC.

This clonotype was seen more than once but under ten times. This CDR3 reads CASSSDSRGSNQPQHF. For the CDR3, the DNA is TGTGCCAGCAGTTCCGACTCCCGGGGGAGCAATCAGCCCCAGCATTTT. The V and J genes are TRBV6-5 and TRBJ1-5, with a tentative D call TRBD1 (5 bases). In germline, CDR1 is MNHEY, CDR2 SVGAGI. The CDR3 runs to 16 residues. Trimming took 4 bases from V and 1 from J, leaving 14 bases between them.

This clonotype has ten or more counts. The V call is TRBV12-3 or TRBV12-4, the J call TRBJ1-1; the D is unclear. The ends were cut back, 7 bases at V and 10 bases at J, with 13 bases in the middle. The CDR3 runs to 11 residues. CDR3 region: CASTTLRVAFF. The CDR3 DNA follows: TGTGCCAGCACCACTTTAAGGGTAGCTTTCTTT.

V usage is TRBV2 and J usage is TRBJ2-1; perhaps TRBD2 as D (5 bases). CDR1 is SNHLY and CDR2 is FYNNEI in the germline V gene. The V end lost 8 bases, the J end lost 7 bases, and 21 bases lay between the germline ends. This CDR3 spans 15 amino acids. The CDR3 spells CASQRETLAGNEQFF. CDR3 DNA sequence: TGTGCCAGCCAGAGGGAGACCCTCGCCGGGAATGAGCAGTTCTTC.